Listed here are 25 T cell receptor beta chains from one sample, sequenced in a study of T cell responses to AZD1222 COVID-19 vaccine. TCRdb keeps only in-frame clones here, not all; method: immunoSEQ multiplex PCR. Here the sample spans 150,000 to 200,000 clones, just under 95% being singletons. Here the sequenced sample was peripheral blood, taken on day 0 of AZD1222 vaccination. These receptor sequences come from an adult in good health.

The rearrangement links TRBV5-6 to TRBJ1-3; D remains unclear. V gave up 0 bases and J gave up 0 bases, with 7 bases separating them. The CDR3 is 15 residues long. CDR1 SGHDT and CDR2 YYEEEE come from the germline V gene. This CDR3 reads CASSLEPGSGNTIYF. CDR3 coding DNA: TGTGCCAGCAGCTTGGAGCCGGGCTCTGGAAACACCATATATTTT.

The chain combines TRBV6-5 with TRBJ1-2, with D possibly matching TRBD1 (6 bases). V dropped 10 bases and J dropped 3 bases, with 21 bases sitting between them. The CDR3 consists of 15 residues. Germline CDR1 reads MNHEY; CDR2 reads SVGAGI. The CDR3 reads CAIVLFGGRDYGYTF. As DNA, the CDR3 is TGTGCCATTGTACTATTTGGGGGGCGCGACTATGGCTACACCTTC.

This rearrangement joins TRBV28 to TRBJ1-3; perhaps TRBD1 as D (5 bases). Germline V gives CDR1 MDHEN, CDR2 SYDVKM. The CDR3 consists of 15 residues. The V end was cut by 3 bases, the J end by 3 bases, with 12 bases between. For the CDR3, the DNA is TGTGCCAGCAGTTTGACAGTACGCTTTGGAAACACCATATATTTT. Protein product: CASSLTVRFGNTIYF.

The chain links TRBV7-2 to TRBJ2-3; 7 bases match TRBD1. Germline lookup yields CDR1 SGHTA and CDR2 FQGNSA. This CDR3 comprises 14 residues. The junction had 3 bases not matched to a gene; V was cut back by 0 bases and J by 6 bases. In nucleotides, the CDR3 is TGTGCCAGCAGCTTAGCCGGGACAGACGATACGCAGTATTTT. The encoded protein is CASSLAGTDDTQYF.

This clone was counted a single time. This rearrangement joins TRBV7-2 to TRBJ2-3; 8 positions match TRBD2. The germline gives CDR1 SGHTA, CDR2 FQGNSA. J lost 4 bases, V lost 5 bases, and 5 bases had no gene match. CDR3 length: 14 residues. The CDR3 DNA sequence: TGTGCCAGCAGCCTACCAGCGGGGGCAGATACGCAGTATTTT. Translation: CASSLPAGADTQYF.

The CDR3 coding sequence is TGTGCCAGCAGCACCAGCCGGGACCTGAATTCACCCCTCCACTTT. Its protein is CASSTSRDLNSPLHF. The V call is TRBV7-6, the J call TRBJ1-6, with a tentative D call TRBD1 (5 bases). This CDR3 contains 15 residues. Per the germline V gene, CDR1 is SGHVS and CDR2 is FNYEAQ. The V end lost 5 bases, the J end lost 7 bases, and 15 bases lay between the germline ends.

The chain employs TRBV5-6 and TRBJ2-6; D ambiguous. Germline V gene data show CDR1 as SGHDT and CDR2 as YYEEEE. V dropped 3 bases and J dropped 2 bases, with 0 bases sitting between them. The CDR3 has 12 residues. CDR3 in amino acids: CASSSGANVLTF. Written as DNA, the CDR3 is TGTGCCAGCAGCTCTGGGGCCAACGTCCTGACTTTC. The entire variable domain, with the rest obtained from reference TRBV5-6 and TRBJ2-6, is as follows: DAGVTQSPTHLIKTRGQQVTLRCSPKSGHDTVSWYQQALGQGPQFIFQYYEEEERQRGNFPDRFSGHQFPNYSSELNVNALLLGDSALYLCASSSGANVLTFGAGSRLTVL.

The rearrangement uses TRBV25-1 and TRBJ2-5, with TRBD1 identical over 7 bases. V lost 4 bases and J lost 1; bases outside the gene matches: 3. CDR3 size: 14 residues. The germline V gene has CDR1 MGHDK and CDR2 SYGVNS. The CDR3 sequence is CASSGRQGQETQYF. The CDR3 DNA reads as TGTGCCAGCAGTGGTCGACAGGGCCAAGAGACCCAGTACTTC.

The rearrangement joins TRBV2 to TRBJ1-5; D is uncertain. V dropped 2 bases and J dropped 2 bases, with 7 bases sitting between them. The CDR3 spans 14 residues. In germline, CDR1 is SNHLY, CDR2 FYNNEI. The CDR3 DNA follows: TGTGCCAGCAGTGAAACAAGTGGCAATCAGCCCCAGCATTTT. Amino acids: CASSETSGNQPQHF.

The chain links TRBV6-6 to TRBJ1-2, with no clear D. Germline lookup yields CDR1 MNHNY and CDR2 SVGAGI (reference sequence). Trimming pared 0 bases from V and 8 bases from J, leaving 10 bases between. The CDR3 spans 13 residues. CDR3 residues: CASSYSTAIGYTF. Written as DNA, the CDR3 is TGTGCCAGCAGTTACTCGACGGCTATCGGCTACACCTTC.

The chain carries TRBV19 and TRBJ2-1; the match to TRBD2 covers 12 bases. This CDR3 contains 16 residues. Germline lookup yields CDR1 LNHDA and CDR2 SQIVND (reference sequence). Trimming at V came to 4 bases and at J to 9 bases, leaving 10 bases not matched to a gene. The CDR3 DNA follows: TGTGCCAGTAGTACAGGGGCTAGCGGGGGGGCGGCTGAGCAGTTCTTC. As protein: CASSTGASGGAAEQFF.

The gene calls are TRBV10-2 and TRBJ2-7, with 11 bases matching TRBD1. CDR1 and CDR2 (germline): WSHSY, SAAADI. This CDR3 spans 16 amino acids. The V and J ends lost 2 bases and 0 bases, in that order; junction bases with no gene match: 3. CDR3 in amino acids: CASSEQGTGGSYEQYF. The CDR3 DNA is TGCGCCAGCAGTGAGCAGGGGACAGGGGGCTCCTACGAGCAGTACTTC.

CDR3 sequence reads: CASSIVSGISTDTQYF. The CDR3 nucleotides are TGTGCCAGCAGCATAGTTAGCGGGATTAGCACAGATACGCAGTATTTT. The V and J genes are TRBV11-2 and TRBJ2-3; 8 bases line up with TRBD2. Germline V CDR1 and CDR2: SGHAT, FQNNGV. This CDR3 is 16 amino acids long. With 5 bases clipped from V and 0 bases from J, the junction kept 7 bases outside the gene matches.

The chain uses TRBV27 and TRBJ2-7, with D perhaps TRBD1 or TRBD2 (5 bases each). This CDR3 region has 14 residues. Germline CDR1 and CDR2: MNHEY and SMNVEV (reference sequence). The V gene lost 0 bases and the J gene lost 6 bases, with 12 bases spanning the gap. In nucleotides, the CDR3 is TGTGCCAGCAGTTTATCGGGGGTTCCAGGCGAGCAGTACTTC. This gives the protein CASSLSGVPGEQYF.

This clone turned up a few times. The V and J genes are TRBV5-1 and TRBJ2-1, with D perhaps TRBD1 (6 bases). V lost 2 bases, J lost 0 bases, and 9 bases lay in between. Per the germline V gene, CDR1 is SGHRS and CDR2 is YFSETQ. The CDR3 runs 15 residues. CDR3: CASSLQGFSYNEQFF. The CDR3 coding sequence is TGCGCCAGCAGCTTACAGGGATTCTCCTACAATGAGCAGTTCTTC. Variable domain in full (rest from reference TRBV5-1 and TRBJ2-1): KAGVTQTPRYLIKTRGQQVTLSCSPISGHRSVSWYQQTPGQGLQFLFEYFSETQRNKGNFPGRFSGRQFSNSRSEMNVSTLELGDSALYLCASSLQGFSYNEQFFGPGTRLTVL.

The V and J genes are TRBV2 and TRBJ2-3; 7 bases line up with TRBD2. Losses at the gene ends were 6 bases for V and 4 bases for J; bases not matched to a gene: 4. Germline CDR1 reads SNHLY; CDR2 reads FYNNEI. The CDR3 is made up of 13 amino acids. CDR3 residues: CASSSGGADTQYF. CDR3 sequence (DNA): TGTGCCAGCAGCTCTGGGGGGGCAGATACGCAGTATTTT.

Of note for this clone: Its ends do not fully match the called genes, so a read error is possible. The chain joins TRBV3-1 (or the pseudogene TRBV3-2) to TRBJ1-2; D perhaps matches TRBD1 (5 bases). Germline CDR1 and CDR2: LGHDT and YNNKEL (reference sequence). This CDR3 contains 11 residues. CDR3 coding DNA: TGTGCCAGCAGCCAAGGGTCCGGGACCAAATTC. Translated, it gives CASSQGSGTKF.

V usage is TRBV24-1 and J usage is TRBJ2-2; either TRBD1 or TRBD2 may fit D (5 bases each). This CDR3 region has 15 residues. Trimming removed 4 bases from V and 8 bases from J, with 16 bases in between. Germline CDR1 KGHDR, CDR2 SFDVKD. The CDR3 protein is CATSDPRRGEGELFF. CDR3 DNA: TGTGCCACCAGTGACCCCCGCCGAGGGGAAGGGGAGCTGTTTTTT.

This clone was found once. DNA of the CDR3: TGTGCCAGCAGCTTTAACCCTAATCAGCCCCAGCATTTT. Protein sequence: CASSFNPNQPQHF. V gene TRBV11-2 combines with J gene TRBJ1-5; no clear D. This CDR3 comprises 13 residues. Germline V gene data show CDR1 as SGHAT and CDR2 as FQNNGV. Between the trimmed V and J ends, which lost 3 bases and 4 bases, there was a span of 7 bases.

V and J are TRBV10-3 and TRBJ1-3; the match to TRBD1 covers 7 bases. The CDR3 contains 15 residues. CDR1 ENHRY and CDR2 SYGVKD come from the germline V gene. The V segment lost 6 bases and the J segment 0 bases; nucleotides outside the gene matches: 5. CDR3 DNA: TGTGCCATCAGGGGGACAGTTAGCTCTGGAAACACCATATATTTT. Translated: CAIRGTVSSGNTIYF.

This clone has a single count. The chain carries TRBV3-1 (or the pseudogene TRBV3-2) and TRBJ1-6, with 9 positions matching TRBD1. V shed 5 bases, J shed 5 bases, and the junction held 4 bases outside the gene matches. There are 15 residues in the CDR3. The germline V gene has CDR1 LGHDT and CDR2 YNNKEL (reference sequence). This CDR3 reads CASSARDRDNSPLHF. The CDR3 nucleotides read TGTGCCAGCAGCGCCCGGGACAGGGATAATTCACCCCTCCACTTT.

This CDR3 reads CASSPAAGKNIQYF. The CDR3 nucleotides are TGTGCCAGCAGTCCAGCAGCGGGGAAAAACATTCAGTACTTC. The rearrangement links TRBV6-5 to TRBJ2-4; 7 nucleotides align to TRBD2. Germline assignment: CDR1 MNHEY and CDR2 SVGAGI. The CDR3 spans 14 residues. Trimming took 5 bases from V and 4 from J; bases not matched to a gene: 5.

The rearrangement joins TRBV28 to TRBJ2-7, with a weak D call TRBD2 (5 bases). Germline values: CDR1 MDHEN, CDR2 SYDVKM. V shed 2 bases and J shed 5 bases, with 13 bases lying between them. CDR3 length: 14 amino acids. CDR3 DNA sequence: TGTGCCAGCAGTTTACGAGGACTCTATGACGAGCAGTACTTC. Protein product: CASSLRGLYDEQYF.

This sequence joins TRBV12-3 or TRBV12-4 and TRBJ1-6, with unresolved D. V was cut by 6 bases and J by 10 bases, with 10 bases left in between. The CDR3 is made up of 12 amino acids. CDR3 sequence (DNA): TGTGCCAGCAGCTCCACATACTCACCCCTCCACTTT. As protein: CASSSTYSPLHF.

This chain links TRBV11-3 with TRBJ2-7, with 7 nucleotides matching TRBD1. V shed 2 bases, J shed 5 bases, and the junction held 0 bases outside the gene matches. Germline loops: CDR1 SGHNT, CDR2 YENEEA. The CDR3 runs 12 residues. Written as DNA, the CDR3 is TGTGCCAGCAGCTTAAGGGGGCACGAGCAGTACTTC. This translates into CASSLRGHEQYF.